Listed below are T cell receptor beta chains from one sample, sequenced in a study of blood T cell repertoires in COVID-19. Data came from immunoSEQ multiplex PCR; TCRdb stores just in-frame clones and leaves some out. The sample includes around 200,000 clones, approximately 85% seen only once; the top ten take around 6%. The material sequenced was PBMCs or T cells enriched from blood (not recorded which). The receptors here all came from a man aged 40-49 years with acute COVID-19. Each CDR3 is given with its conserved first and last residue. Fields, in order: clone size, V gene, J gene, CDR3 protein. Expanded clones are given a class, and other clones once, few, many or no size at all.

size: -; V: TRBV5-5; J: TRBJ2-1; CDR3: CASSPSMRESRHEQFF
size: -; V: TRBV9; J: TRBJ2-1; CDR3: CASSVSGSPTYNEQFF
size: -; V: TRBV7-3; J: TRBJ2-7; CDR3: CASSRNAGTSNEQYF
size: few; V: TRBV6-2/TRBV6-3; J: TRBJ2-7; CDR3: CASSRGPYEQYF
size: -; V: TRBV7-2; J: TRBJ1-1; CDR3: CASSSNWISLGGEAFF
size: -; V: TRBV30; J: TRBJ2-1; CDR3: CAWSTRLAFSYNEQFF
size: once; V: TRBV21-1; J: TRBJ1-1; CDR3: CASSTRQKNNMNTEAFF
size: -; V: TRBV5-1; J: TRBJ1-1; CDR3: CASSYGTGGTEAFF
size: once; V: TRBV7-9; J: TRBJ1-3; CDR3: CASSLEASGNTIYF
size: -; V: TRBV6-5; J: TRBJ2-7; CDR3: CASSYSTFEQYF
size: -; V: TRBV4-1; J: TRBJ2-3; CDR3: CASSHLEDTQYF
size: -; V: TRBV6-5; J: TRBJ2-7; CDR3: CASSTWDSSYEQYF
size: few; V: TRBV5-4; J: TRBJ2-2; CDR3: CASSSIAGANTGELFF
size: -; V: TRBV6-5; J: TRBJ2-7; CDR3: CASRGDFVSYEQYF
size: few; V: TRBV5-1; J: TRBJ1-1; CDR3: CASSPGGNRLNTEAFF
size: -; V: TRBV24-1; J: TRBJ1-5; CDR3: CATSDPTRGSNQPQHF
size: -; V: TRBV7-2; J: TRBJ1-2; CDR3: CASSLGQGTVYGYTF
size: -; V: TRBV5-1; J: TRBJ2-7; CDR3: CASSSVQGYEQYF
size: few; V: TRBV28; J: TRBJ2-6; CDR3: CASHRGSGANVLTF
size: once; V: TRBV9; J: TRBJ2-7; CDR3: CASSVAGGYGEQYF
size: -; V: TRBV9; J: TRBJ2-2; CDR3: CASSVSPGLAAGELFF
size: -; V: TRBV4-1; J: TRBJ1-4; CDR3: CASSPDRGFWNNEKLFF
size: -; V: TRBV18; J: TRBJ2-5; CDR3: CASSVQAYQETQYF
size: -; V: TRBV7-6; J: TRBJ1-2; CDR3: CASSLIGGQGYTF
size: once; V: TRBV7-2; J: TRBJ2-5; CDR3: CAGTKLAVGGETQYF
size: -; V: TRBV28; J: TRBJ2-7; CDR3: CASLTHSSYEQYF
size: -; V: TRBV4-2; J: TRBJ2-3; CDR3: CASSQGSGLAGLDTQYF
size: -; V: TRBV30; J: TRBJ2-7; CDR3: CAWSPLDSYEQYF
size: -; V: TRBV27; J: TRBJ1-2; CDR3: CASSFRRGGVGVGGYTF
size: -; V: TRBV5-4; J: TRBJ2-2; CDR3: CASSQITSGYIGELFF
size: -; V: TRBV2; J: TRBJ2-2; CDR3: CASNQGTGELFF